This TCR beta chain was observed in a study of T cells in Graves' hyperthyroidism and ophthalmopathy. Study-wide results and limits: Peripheral blood also featured most of the thyroid clonotypes expanded above 0.001. Progression to ophthalmopathy was predicted a median of approximately 6.4 months early. Ophthalmopathy and stable hyperthyroidism were told apart by a 13 V-J model.

Germline V gene data show CDR1 as LGHDT and CDR2 as YNNKEL (reference sequence). The CDR3 loop spans 14 amino acids. Trimming cost V 4 bases and J 1 base, with 8 bases left between them. RNA transcripts served as the template for amplifying TCR beta CDR3 regions. HTBI primers were employed in a first-round RT-PCR of the TCR CDR3. TCRdb passed the multiplex PCR reads through MiXCR, listing each CDR3 protein once. Among 480,000 or so distinct CDR3 sequences listed, about 46% were seen once. Diagnostic decisions used clinical symptoms, serum thyroxine and TRAb, thyroid ultrasound and orbital computed tomography. Of note for this clonotype: The antigen remains unidentified.

Sequencing was done on a sample of peripheral blood or thyroid tissue (not recorded which). This chain uses TRBV3-1 with TRBJ2-1; D unresolved. This TCR derives from an adult woman with Graves' disease, either hyperthyroidism or ophthalmopathy (not recorded which). For the CDR3, the DNA is TGTGCCAGCAGCCCCGATGGGTCCTACAATGAGCAGTTCTTC. Protein sequence: CASSPDGSYNEQFF.